Listed below are T cell receptor beta chains from one sample, sequenced in a study of T cells in Graves' hyperthyroidism and ophthalmopathy. One entry per CDR3 protein results from TCRdb running MiXCR on the multiplex PCR reads. The table records some 800,000 distinct CDR3 sequences, 38% of them present only once. Material for sequencing was blood. The receptor source for this set is a young man with Graves' hyperthyroidism. Each CDR3 is given with its conserved first and last residue. The order of the fields is V gene, clone size, D gene, J gene, CDR3 DNA, CDR3 protein. A D gene is named only where the DNA matches it firmly. Size is omitted from some rows. Given values are once, few, many or a class for expanded clones.

V gene: TRBV12-3/TRBV12-4
clone size: .
D gene: .
J gene: TRBJ1-6
CDR3 DNA: TGTGCCAGCAGTTTCACACACGGGTCACCCCTCCACTTT
CDR3 protein: CASSFTHGSPLHF

V gene: TRBV19
clone size: .
D gene: TRBD1
J gene: TRBJ2-2
CDR3 DNA: TGTGCCAGTAGTATAGTTTGGACAGGGTCCTTCGGGGAGCTGTTTTTT
CDR3 protein: CASSIVWTGSFGELFF

V gene: TRBV7-9
clone size: many
D gene: .
J gene: TRBJ1-1
CDR3 DNA: TGTGCCAGCAGCTTAGCACCCTCTCGAACGAACGAAGCTTTCTTT
CDR3 protein: CASSLAPSRTNEAFF

V gene: TRBV25-1
clone size: .
D gene: TRBD1
J gene: TRBJ1-4
CDR3 DNA: TGTGCCAGCAGTTCCAATAGGGACAGGCCGGTTGAAAAACTGTTTTTT
CDR3 protein: CASSSNRDRPVEKLFF

V gene: TRBV5-1
clone size: few
D gene: TRBD1
J gene: TRBJ1-5
CDR3 DNA: TGCGCCAGCAGTCCCGGGACAGGGGGTGGCAATCAGCCCCAGCATTTT
CDR3 protein: CASSPGTGGGNQPQHF

V gene: TRBV7-9
clone size: .
D gene: TRBD2
J gene: TRBJ2-5
CDR3 DNA: TGTGCCAGCAGCCGGGCGGGGGGCCAAGAGACCCAGTACTTC
CDR3 protein: CASSRAGGQETQYF

V gene: TRBV7-2
clone size: .
D gene: .
J gene: TRBJ1-4
CDR3 DNA: TGTGCCAGCAGCTTAGTCGGGGCGCCAGGGTTCCCTGAAAAACTGTTTTTT
CDR3 protein: CASSLVGAPGFPEKLFF

V gene: TRBV5-1
clone size: .
D gene: .
J gene: TRBJ1-2
CDR3 DNA: TGCGCCAGCAGCCCCCGGGGAGGGGCGAATAGGGATGGCTACGCCTTC
CDR3 protein: CASSPRGGANRDGYAF

V gene: TRBV7-8
clone size: many
D gene: .
J gene: TRBJ2-7
CDR3 DNA: TGTGCCAGCAGCTTAGCGTGGGAGCAAGTCTGGTACGAGCAGTACTTC
CDR3 protein: CASSLAWEQVWYEQYF

V gene: TRBV2
clone size: few
D gene: .
J gene: TRBJ1-5
CDR3 DNA: TGTGCCAGCAAGACCGGGACAACAAATCAGCCCCAGCATTTT
CDR3 protein: CASKTGTTNQPQHF

V gene: TRBV20-1
clone size: few
D gene: .
J gene: TRBJ1-4
CDR3 DNA: TGCAGTGCCGTAGGGGGGGGGAATGAAAAACTGTTTTTT
CDR3 protein: CSAVGGGNEKLFF

V gene: TRBV10-2
clone size: .
D gene: TRBD1
J gene: TRBJ2-7
CDR3 DNA: TGCGCCAGCAGCCAAGAGGGGGGACAGGATCTGTACGAGCAGTACTTC
CDR3 protein: CASSQEGGQDLYEQYF

V gene: TRBV19
clone size: many
D gene: .
J gene: TRBJ2-2
CDR3 DNA: TGTGCCAGTAATAGGAACACCGGGGAGCTGTTTTTT
CDR3 protein: CASNRNTGELFF

V gene: TRBV5-4
clone size: .
D gene: .
J gene: TRBJ1-2
CDR3 DNA: TGTGCCAGCAGCCCTGGAATCGGTGAAGGCTACACCTTC
CDR3 protein: CASSPGIGEGYTF

V gene: TRBV7-2
clone size: .
D gene: .
J gene: TRBJ2-7
CDR3 DNA: TGTGCCAGCAGCCCGCGGACATCTCACTACGAGCAGTACTTC
CDR3 protein: CASSPRTSHYEQYF

V gene: TRBV6-1
clone size: .
D gene: .
J gene: TRBJ2-7
CDR3 DNA: TGTGCCAGCAGTAACGGCGACTCCTACGAGCAGTACTTC
CDR3 protein: CASSNGDSYEQYF

V gene: TRBV7-2
clone size: .
D gene: TRBD1
J gene: TRBJ2-7
CDR3 DNA: TGTGCCAGCAGCCCCCTCCGGGACAGGTACGAGCAGTACTTC
CDR3 protein: CASSPLRDRYEQYF

V gene: TRBV2
clone size: .
D gene: TRBD1
J gene: TRBJ2-2
CDR3 DNA: TGTGCCAGCACCGCAGACAGGGGGCGGGGCACCGGGGAGCTGTTTTTT
CDR3 protein: CASTADRGRGTGELFF

V gene: TRBV29-1
clone size: .
D gene: TRBD1
J gene: TRBJ1-2
CDR3 DNA: TGCAGCGTGCGGACAGGGACAGGGTATGGCTACACCTTC
CDR3 protein: CSVRTGTGYGYTF

V gene: TRBV7-9
clone size: .
D gene: TRBD1
J gene: TRBJ2-2
CDR3 DNA: TGTGCCAGCAGCCAACCACGGGACAGGGCGAACACCGGGGAGCTGTTTTTT
CDR3 protein: CASSQPRDRANTGELFF

V gene: TRBV4-1
clone size: few
D gene: TRBD1
J gene: TRBJ1-2
CDR3 DNA: TGCGCCAGCAGCCTGGGAACAGGGGTGAACTATGGCTACACCTTC
CDR3 protein: CASSLGTGVNYGYTF

V gene: TRBV7-9
clone size: many
D gene: TRBD1
J gene: TRBJ1-2
CDR3 DNA: TGTGCCAGCAGCTTAGGGACAGGGGAAGCTGGCTACACCTTC
CDR3 protein: CASSLGTGEAGYTF

V gene: TRBV5-1
clone size: many
D gene: .
J gene: TRBJ1-2
CDR3 DNA: TGCGCCAGCAGCTCGACAGCTAACTATGGCTACACCTTC
CDR3 protein: CASSSTANYGYTF

V gene: TRBV4-1
clone size: few
D gene: TRBD1
J gene: TRBJ1-5
CDR3 DNA: TGCGCCAGCAGCCAAGAGCAGACAGGGGTAAATCAGCCCCAGCATTTT
CDR3 protein: CASSQEQTGVNQPQHF

V gene: TRBV29-1
clone size: .
D gene: .
J gene: TRBJ2-3
CDR3 DNA: TGCAGCGTTGTCCCCAGGCGGGGTGCTTCGCGCACAGATACGCAGTATTTT
CDR3 protein: CSVVPRRGASRTDTQYF

V gene: TRBV5-5
clone size: .
D gene: TRBD2
J gene: TRBJ2-3
CDR3 DNA: TGTGCCAGCCGTCAAACGGGGGGGATCACAGATACGCAGTATTTT
CDR3 protein: CASRQTGGITDTQYF

V gene: TRBV29-1
clone size: many
D gene: .
J gene: TRBJ1-1
CDR3 DNA: TGCAGCGTCGTGGGGCCGGCCATGAACACTGAAGCTTTCTTT
CDR3 protein: CSVVGPAMNTEAFF

V gene: TRBV29-1
clone size: .
D gene: .
J gene: TRBJ2-7
CDR3 DNA: TGCAGCGTAGGGACGGGGGCCTTGGACGAGCAGTACTTC
CDR3 protein: CSVGTGALDEQYF

V gene: TRBV19
clone size: .
D gene: TRBD1
J gene: TRBJ1-1
CDR3 DNA: TGTGCCAGTAGTATTGGGGGGACAGCGATGAACACTGAAGCTTTCTTT
CDR3 protein: CASSIGGTAMNTEAFF

V gene: TRBV10-3
clone size: .
D gene: TRBD1
J gene: TRBJ1-5
CDR3 DNA: TGTGCCACCGGGACAGGGGACCGGGACCCCCAGCATTTT
CDR3 protein: CATGTGDRDPQHF

V gene: TRBV7-9
clone size: .
D gene: TRBD1
J gene: TRBJ1-1
CDR3 DNA: TGTGCCAGCAGCCGCGGACAGGGCCGAATGAACACTGAAGCTTTCTTT
CDR3 protein: CASSRGQGRMNTEAFF

V gene: TRBV2
clone size: .
D gene: TRBD1
J gene: TRBJ2-7
CDR3 DNA: TGTGCCAGCAGAAAGACAGGGGTCACCGGGGAGCAGTACTTC
CDR3 protein: CASRKTGVTGEQYF

V gene: TRBV29-1
clone size: .
D gene: TRBD1
J gene: TRBJ2-5
CDR3 DNA: TGCAGCGTACGGACAGGGGCGTCCCAGTACTTC
CDR3 protein: CSVRTGASQYF

V gene: TRBV9
clone size: few
D gene: .
J gene: TRBJ2-7
CDR3 DNA: TGTGCCAGCAGCGTAGCCCCAGGGGACTCCTACGAGCAGTACTTC
CDR3 protein: CASSVAPGDSYEQYF

V gene: TRBV6-1
clone size: .
D gene: .
J gene: TRBJ2-7
CDR3 DNA: TGTGCCAGCAGAGACCCACAGGGATACGAGCAGTACTTC
CDR3 protein: CASRDPQGYEQYF

V gene: TRBV10-3
clone size: .
D gene: .
J gene: TRBJ2-3
CDR3 DNA: TGTGCCATCAGTCGGGGACAAGGCACAGATACGCAGTATTTT
CDR3 protein: CAISRGQGTDTQYF

V gene: TRBV7-8
clone size: many
D gene: .
J gene: TRBJ2-7
CDR3 DNA: TGTGCCAGCAGCTCCTCGGGGGAGGAGCAGTACTTC
CDR3 protein: CASSSSGEEQYF

V gene: TRBV12-3/TRBV12-4
clone size: .
D gene: TRBD1
J gene: TRBJ2-7
CDR3 DNA: TGTGCCAGCAGCGCACCCGGGACAGGCTACGAGCAGTACTTC
CDR3 protein: CASSAPGTGYEQYF

V gene: TRBV20-1
clone size: .
D gene: .
J gene: TRBJ1-5
CDR3 DNA: TGCAGTGCTAGAGTAGCCGGGACGAATCAGCCCCAGCATTTT
CDR3 protein: CSARVAGTNQPQHF

V gene: TRBV19
clone size: few
D gene: .
J gene: TRBJ1-2
CDR3 DNA: TGTGCCAGTAGTATGGCAGGGGAAACATTTTATGGCTACACCTTC
CDR3 protein: CASSMAGETFYGYTF

V gene: TRBV9
clone size: .
D gene: .
J gene: TRBJ2-5
CDR3 DNA: TGTGCCAGCAGCGCTTATAGCACGGAGACCCAGTACTTC
CDR3 protein: CASSAYSTETQYF

V gene: TRBV20-1
clone size: many
D gene: .
J gene: TRBJ2-6
CDR3 DNA: TGCAGTGCTTACGCCGGGGCCAACGTCCTGACTTTC
CDR3 protein: CSAYAGANVLTF

V gene: TRBV29-1
clone size: many
D gene: .
J gene: TRBJ1-3
CDR3 DNA: TGCAGCGTTCGAAAGTCGGGGGGCGAAAACACCATATATTTT
CDR3 protein: CSVRKSGGENTIYF

V gene: TRBV29-1
clone size: few
D gene: TRBD1
J gene: TRBJ2-5
CDR3 DNA: TGCAGCGTCGGGACAGTCCGACAAGAGACCCAGTACTTC
CDR3 protein: CSVGTVRQETQYF

V gene: TRBV10-2
clone size: many
D gene: TRBD2
J gene: TRBJ2-5
CDR3 DNA: TGCGCCAGCAGTGAGGCTAGCGGGGGTAGGACCCAGTACTTC
CDR3 protein: CASSEASGGRTQYF

V gene: TRBV2
clone size: many
D gene: TRBD2
J gene: TRBJ2-2
CDR3 DNA: TGTGCCGCCGGGGGGACGAACACCGGGGAGCTGTTTTTT
CDR3 protein: CAAGGTNTGELFF